Each of the 3 T cell receptor beta chains below was sequenced from the same sample in a study of graft-versus-host responses after intestinal transplantation. The graft tissue was processed, and this released both intraepithelial and lamina propria lymphocytes. The assay was immunoSEQ multiplex PCR, and TCRdb's table has in-frame clones only and misses some. Here the sample spans 20,000 to 25,000 clones, around three quarters being singletons. The material was ileum tissue, obtained 12 days after intestinal transplant. Receptor source: a human patient who received an intestinal transplant, so some T cells may come from the graft donor.

The gene calls are TRBV27 and TRBJ2-2; D might be TRBD1 (6 bases). V lost 3 bases and J lost 1, with 12 bases in between. This CDR3 is 16 amino acids long. Germline CDR1 reads MNHEY; CDR2 reads SMNVEV (reference sequence). The CDR3 DNA follows: TGTGCCAGCAGTTTTGATAGAGGGGGGAACACCGGGGAGCTGTTTTTT. It encodes CASSFDRGGNTGELFF.

This sequence joins TRBV5-1 and TRBJ2-1; 7 bases fit TRBD2. Germline V CDR1 and CDR2: SGHRS, YFSETQ. The CDR3 sequence is 13 residues long. Trimming cost V 0 bases and J 8 bases; bases outside gene matches: 2. Here the CDR3 reads CASSLVGRDEQFF. For the CDR3, the DNA is TGCGCCAGCAGCTTGGTGGGGAGGGATGAGCAGTTCTTC.

Only a few counts were recorded for this clone. The V gene is TRBV7-9, the J gene TRBJ2-5, with D perhaps TRBD1 (6 bases). Trimming cost V 1 base and J 4 bases, with 7 bases left between them. Germline V gives CDR1 SEHNR, CDR2 FQNEAQ (reference sequence). The CDR3 is made up of 13 amino acids. CDR3 coding DNA: TGTGCCAGCAGCTTAGACAGGGCAGAGACCCAGTACTTC. Translated: CASSLDRAETQYF. Looking up the rest from reference TRBV7-9 and TRBJ2-5 gives the full variable domain: DTGVSQNPRHKITKRGQNVTFRCDPISEHNRLYWYRQTLGQGPEFLTYFQNEAQLEKSRLLSDRFSAERPKGSFSTLEIQRTEQGDSAMYLCASSLDRAETQYFGPGTRLLVL.